These 28 T cell receptor beta chains originate from one sample sequenced in a study of naive and memory T cell subsets. Two oligonucleotides, mixed equimolar, formed the beta constant-region primer covering TRBC1 and TRBC2. Ligated cDNA was amplified by four rounds of PCR with nested alpha and beta constant-region primers and SP2. Using its own MiXCR run on the UMI-ligation and nested PCR reads, TCRdb lists one record per CDR3 protein. The profile shows 100,000 to 150,000 distinct CDR3 sequences, 35% to 45% of them singletons. Input material: central memory CD4+ T cells from blood. The receptors derive from a human donor in good health.

This clonotype came up a few times. The genes are TRBV24-1 and TRBJ2-3; no firm D call. This CDR3 spans 13 amino acids. Germline loops: CDR1 KGHDR, CDR2 SFDVKD. V was clipped by 5 bases and J by 6 bases, with 11 bases between them. The DNA for the CDR3 is TGTGCCACCAGTGCCCCGCCTTCCGATACGCAGTATTTT. Protein sequence: CATSAPPSDTQYF.

At least ten counts were recorded for this clonotype. The chain links TRBV20-1 to TRBJ2-7; the match to TRBD2 covers 11 bases. Germline V gene data show CDR1 as DFQATT and CDR2 as SNEGSKA (reference sequence). The CDR3 is 19 residues long. J gave up 3 bases and V 3 bases, and 19 bases lay outside the gene matches. The CDR3 DNA follows: TGCAGTGCTAGGCCCACCCTCACTAGCGGGAGAACGGGGCTCTACGAGCAGTACTTC. Translating gives CSARPTLTSGRTGLYEQYF.

The chain is built from TRBV5-6 and TRBJ1-4; 7 bases fit TRBD1. The V gene's germline CDR1 is SGHDT and CDR2 YYEEEE. V was pared by 4 bases and J by 7 bases, with 10 bases of the junction left unmatched. This CDR3 is 15 amino acids long. CDR3 residues: CASSPGGGLSEKLFF. The CDR3 DNA follows: TGTGCCAGCAGCCCGGGAGGGGGCCTGAGTGAAAAACTGTTTTTT. The variable domain in full, completed from reference TRBV5-6 and TRBJ1-4, reads DAGVTQSPTHLIKTRGQQVTLRCSPKSGHDTVSWYQQALGQGPQFIFQYYEEEERQRGNFPDRFSGHQFPNYSSELNVNALLLGDSALYLCASSPGGGLSEKLFFGSGTQLSVL.

This clonotype was detected a few times. This chain joins TRBV28 and TRBJ1-1; TRBD1 is a possible D gene (6 bases). Trimming shortened V by 3 bases and J by 5 bases, and 13 bases separated the two germline ends. CDR1 is MDHEN, CDR2 SYDVKM, per germline. This CDR3 contains 14 residues. The CDR3 DNA sequence: TGTGCCAGCAGTTTGACAGGAGTACAGACTGAAGCTTTCTTT. It is translated as CASSLTGVQTEAFF.

The rearrangement links TRBV7-3 to TRBJ2-1, with 8 bases identical to TRBD1. In germline, CDR1 is SGHTA, CDR2 FQGTGA. Trimming cost V 2 bases and J 0 bases; bases outside gene matches: 9. CDR3 size: 18 residues. DNA of the CDR3: TGTGCCAGCAGCTTAGCAGGGGGCCTCAGGAGCTCCTACAATGAGCAGTTCTTC. Protein: CASSLAGGLRSSYNEQFF.

V and J are TRBV28 and TRBJ2-1; the D gene is possibly TRBD2 (5 bases). The germline CDR1 and CDR2 sequences are MDHEN and SYDVKM. V shed 7 bases and J shed 7 bases, with 14 bases lying between them. There are 13 residues in the CDR3. The CDR3 is CASKRTTKNEQFF. The CDR3 DNA reads as TGTGCCAGCAAAAGAACGACTAAAAATGAGCAGTTCTTC.

This sequence joins TRBV7-2 and TRBJ1-5; 8 nucleotides match TRBD1. The CDR3 has 14 residues. CDR1 is SGHTA, CDR2 FQGNSA, per germline. The V gene end was trimmed by 5 bases and the J gene end by 6 bases; junction bases not matched to a gene: 6. This CDR3 is CASSTRQGSQPQHF. CDR3 DNA sequence: TGTGCCAGCAGCACCCGACAGGGGAGTCAGCCCCAGCATTTT.

V and J are TRBV18 and TRBJ2-1; 9 positions match TRBD2. Per the germline V gene, CDR1 is KGHSH and CDR2 is LQKENI. The ends lost 10 bases at V and 8 bases at J; junction bases unmatched: 9. CDR3 size: 13 residues. Here the CDR3 DNA reads TGTGCCACAACTAGCGGGTATGGCGATGAGCAGTTCTTC. This translates into CATTSGYGDEQFF.

The V and J genes are TRBV29-1 and TRBJ1-1; the match to TRBD1 covers 7 bases. J was trimmed by 0 bases and V by 4 bases; bases with no gene match: 8. The V gene's germline CDR1 is SQVTM and CDR2 ANQGSEA. CDR3 length: 15 amino acids. CDR3 region: CSVVTRGRMNTEAFF. CDR3 DNA: TGCAGCGTTGTAACCAGGGGGAGAATGAACACTGAAGCTTTCTTT.

The rearrangement uses TRBV14 and TRBJ2-1, with 9 positions matching TRBD2. CDR1 and CDR2 from the germline V gene are SGHDN and FVKESK. V was clipped by 1 base and J by 4 bases; unmatched bases: 11. The CDR3 is 18 amino acids. The CDR3 protein is CASSQGWSGRLPYNEQFF. The CDR3 DNA reads TGTGCCAGCAGCCAAGGATGGAGCGGGAGGCTCCCTTACAATGAGCAGTTCTTC.

This clonotype was seen many times. The rearrangement uses TRBV29-1 and TRBJ2-3; D is possibly TRBD2 (5 bases). This CDR3 contains 15 residues. V was shortened by 3 bases and J by 2 bases, with 15 bases between the two germline ends. Per the germline V gene, CDR1 is SQVTM and CDR2 is ANQGSEA. CDR3 sequence reads: CSVDPFAGFTDTQYF. The DNA for the CDR3 is TGCAGCGTTGACCCCTTTGCGGGCTTCACAGATACGCAGTATTTT.

CDR3 nucleotide sequence: TGTGCCAGCAGCTTTAGCGGGAGTGGCAATGAGCAGTTCTTC. Its protein product is CASSFSGSGNEQFF. The rearrangement uses TRBV6-6 and TRBJ2-1; 9 nucleotides agree with TRBD2. Germline trimming cut 6 bases from V and 6 bases from J; bases unmatched to any gene: 6. Germline CDR1 reads MNHNY; CDR2 reads SVGAGI (reference sequence). This CDR3 is built from 14 residues.

CDR3 protein: CASSLAASNTGELFF. The CDR3 DNA sequence: TGCGCCAGCAGCTTGGCAGCTTCGAACACCGGGGAGCTGTTTTTT. This chain connects TRBV5-1 to TRBJ2-2; no firm D call. From germline, CDR1 is SGHRS and CDR2 YFSETQ. V dropped 0 bases and J dropped 0 bases, with 6 bases sitting between them. CDR3 length: 15 amino acids.

The rearrangement links TRBV28 to TRBJ1-4, with unresolved D. V lost 3 bases and J 4 bases, leaving 12 bases between the germline ends. Germline assignment: CDR1 MDHEN and CDR2 SYDVKM. The CDR3 loop spans 15 amino acids. DNA for the CDR3: TGTGCCAGCAGTTTCTCCTTCCGGGGTAATGAAAAACTGTTTTTT. It translates to CASSFSFRGNEKLFF.

The J gene is TRBJ1-2, the V gene TRBV5-5; no clear D. CDR1 is SGHKS, CDR2 YYEKEE, per germline (reference sequence). The CDR3 covers 10 residues. With 7 bases removed from V and 6 bases from J, the gap between germline ends came to 7 bases. The CDR3: CASEKNGYTF. The DNA of the CDR3 is TGTGCCAGCGAAAAAAATGGCTACACCTTC.

The chain links TRBV14 to TRBJ2-1; weak D call: TRBD2 (5 bases). The germline V gene has CDR1 SGHDN and CDR2 FVKESK. The CDR3 sequence is 16 residues long. The V gene lost 1 base and the J gene lost 2 bases, with 12 bases spanning the gap. Here the CDR3 reads CASSQVAGLAYNEQFF. DNA of the CDR3: TGTGCCAGCAGCCAAGTCGCGGGTCTAGCCTACAATGAGCAGTTCTTC.

The J gene is TRBJ2-1, the V gene TRBV30; maybe TRBD2 (6 bases). V dropped 1 base and J dropped 1 base, with 11 bases sitting between them. The CDR3 has 15 residues. The germline CDR1 and CDR2 sequences are GTSNPN and SVGIG (reference sequence). The CDR3 sequence: CAWSGGTHSYNEQFF. The CDR3, as DNA: TGTGCCTGGAGTGGCGGGACGCATTCCTACAATGAGCAGTTCTTC.

This clonotype came up a few times. J is TRBJ1-2 and V is TRBV20-1, with 11 positions matching TRBD1. In germline, CDR1 is DFQATT, CDR2 SNEGSKA (reference sequence). The CDR3 is 13 amino acids. V was clipped by 4 bases and J by 4 bases; unmatched bases: 2. DNA for the CDR3: TGCAGTGCTAAGGACAGGGGGCCCTATGGCTACACCTTC. Its translation: CSAKDRGPYGYTF.

CDR3 residues: CASSLGREIEAFF. The CDR3 nucleotides read TGTGCCAGCAGCTTGGGACGGGAGATTGAAGCTTTCTTT. The rearrangement joins TRBV7-8 to TRBJ1-1; tentative D call: TRBD1 (5 bases). The CDR3 is 13 residues long. V dropped 3 bases and J dropped 7 bases, with 12 bases sitting between them. Germline V lookup: CDR1 SGHVS, CDR2 FQNEAQ.

In its sample, this clonotype was seen a few times. The V gene is TRBV7-9, the J gene TRBJ1-2; perhaps TRBD1 as D (6 bases). The germline CDR1 and CDR2 sequences are SEHNR and FQNEAQ (reference sequence). The germline V and J ends were trimmed by 5 bases and 0 bases, with 10 bases remaining between them. The CDR3 has 14 residues. The CDR3 protein is CASSLGQPNYGYTF. In DNA form, the CDR3 reads TGTGCCAGCAGCCTAGGACAGCCTAACTATGGCTACACCTTC. The full variable domain, completed using reference TRBV7-9 and TRBJ1-2, is DTGVSQNPRHKITKRGQNVTFRCDPISEHNRLYWYRQTLGQGPEFLTYFQNEAQLEKSRLLSDRFSAERPKGSFSTLEIQRTEQGDSAMYLCASSLGQPNYGYTFGSGTRLTVV.

This clonotype showed up just a few times. The chain recombines TRBV27 with TRBJ1-1, with TRBD1 as a possible D gene (6 bases). This CDR3 has 13 residues. Germline CDR1 and CDR2: MNHEY and SMNVEV (reference sequence). V lost 7 bases, J lost 6 bases, and 15 bases lay in between. Written as DNA, the CDR3 is TGTGCCAGCATTGCCTTCAGGGGTTCTGAAGCTTTCTTT. This sequence encodes CASIAFRGSEAFF.

The chain recombines TRBV30 with TRBJ2-1; 10 positions agree with TRBD2. Per the germline V gene, CDR1 is GTSNPN and CDR2 is SVGIG (reference sequence). V shed 3 bases and J 6 bases; nucleotides not matched to a gene: 8. This CDR3 region has 15 residues. The CDR3 DNA follows: TGTGCCTGGAGGTCGATAGCGGGAGGCTTCAATGAGCAGTTCTTC. Its protein product is CAWRSIAGGFNEQFF.

As regards this clonotype: A junction end diverges from the germline sequence, so it may reflect a read error. The chain joins TRBV11-2 to TRBJ2-7; TRBD1 aligns across 7 bases. The CDR3 runs 14 residues. In germline, CDR1 is SGHAT, CDR2 FQNNGV. The CDR3 reads CVSTPDRTTYEQYF. The DNA of the CDR3 is TGTGTCAGCACCCCGGACAGGACAACCTACGAGCAGTACTTC.

This chain links TRBV6-5 with TRBJ1-5; TRBD1 aligns across 8 bases. The CDR3 consists of 15 residues. Germline lookup yields CDR1 MNHEY and CDR2 SVGAGI. V dropped 6 bases and J dropped 2; count of bases not matched to a gene: 6. For the CDR3, the DNA is TGTGCCAGCAGACTTGACAGGGGCGGCAATCAGCCCCAGCATTTT. As protein: CASRLDRGGNQPQHF.

This clonotype has a handful of counts. This chain uses TRBV3-1 with TRBJ2-3; D gene ambiguous. CDR1 and CDR2 (germline): LGHDT, YNNKEL (reference sequence). The CDR3 is 14 residues long. The germline V and J ends were trimmed by 4 bases and 0 bases, with 8 bases remaining between them. CDR3 coding DNA: TGTGCCAGCAGCCGCAGTGGGAGCACAGATACGCAGTATTTT. It is translated as CASSRSGSTDTQYF.

CDR3 coding DNA: TGTGCCAGCAGGTCCGACAGGGGCACGGTTGGAGTGCAGTACTTC. Protein sequence: CASRSDRGTVGVQYF. The chain recombines TRBV28 with TRBJ2-7; 8 positions agree with TRBD1. V lost 6 bases to trimming and J lost 9 bases; unmatched junction nucleotides: 16. This CDR3 region has 15 residues. CDR1 and CDR2 (germline): MDHEN, SYDVKM.

The J gene is TRBJ2-4, the V gene TRBV2; 8 bases are a match to TRBD1. This CDR3 has 11 residues. After removal of 11 bases from V and 9 bases from J, the junction contained 6 bases not matched to a gene. Germline V gives CDR1 SNHLY, CDR2 FYNNEI. CDR3 sequence reads: CAGGQGLIQYF. The CDR3 DNA reads as TGTGCCGGTGGACAGGGCCTCATTCAGTACTTC.

This clonotype came up a few times. The V gene is TRBV12-3 or TRBV12-4, the J gene TRBJ2-1; either TRBD1 or TRBD2 may fit D (5 bases each). Trimming removed 5 bases from V and 8 bases from J, with 13 bases in between. This CDR3 region has 13 residues. CDR3 in DNA: TGTGCCAGCAGTATGGGGGTGGAGTATGAGCAGTTCTTC. Translation: CASSMGVEYEQFF.